What follows are 31 T cell receptor beta chains derived from one specimen sequenced in a study of breast tumors, draining lymph nodes, adjacent tissues. Axillary draining lymph nodes of breast cancer patients supplied the node samples. TCRdb recomputed calls from the multiplex PCR reads with MiXCR, one row per CDR3 protein. The table lists around 120,000 distinct CDR3 sequences, about 20% of them singletons. Sequencing was performed on axillary lymph node tissue. The receptors were gathered from a female donor with breast cancer. Some clones in this sample may be carry-over from other donors' samples.

This clonotype has a handful of counts. The rearrangement links TRBV5-1 to TRBJ1-3; D is ambiguous. Trimming pared 4 bases from V and 0 bases from J, leaving 11 bases between. Per the germline V gene, CDR1 is SGHRS and CDR2 is YFSETQ. The CDR3 runs 15 residues. The CDR3 region has the DNA TGCGCCAGCAGCATAAGCGGTTACTCTGGAAACACCATATATTTT. As protein: CASSISGYSGNTIYF.

The table lists this clonotype with many counts. The chain has TRBV12-3 or TRBV12-4 and TRBJ2-3; D may correspond to TRBD1 or TRBD2 (5 bases each). The CDR3 sequence is 16 residues long. Trimming shortened V by 3 bases and J by 4 bases, and 17 bases separated the two germline ends. The CDR3 spells CASSFKAWDGADTQYF. The CDR3 nucleotides are TGTGCCAGCAGTTTTAAGGCTTGGGACGGCGCAGATACGCAGTATTTT.

There are many counts of this clonotype. The CDR3 coding sequence is TGCAGTGCTAGAGGGTTAAAGACCCAGTACTTC. Residues: CSARGLKTQYF. V and J are TRBV20-1 and TRBJ2-5; D is unresolved. In germline, CDR1 is DFQATT, CDR2 SNEGSKA (reference sequence). CDR3 length: 11 amino acids. The V gene lost 1 base and the J gene lost 6 bases, with 6 bases spanning the gap.

This clonotype appeared many times. The V gene is TRBV20-1, the J gene TRBJ2-7, with 7 bases fitting TRBD2. The germline CDR1 and CDR2 sequences are DFQATT and SNEGSKA (reference sequence). V dropped 3 bases and J dropped 2; count of bases not matched to a gene: 7. The CDR3 loop spans 14 amino acids. Here the CDR3 DNA reads TGCAGTGCTAGGGGAGGGCCAATCACCTACGAGCAGTACTTC. As protein: CSARGGPITYEQYF.

The table lists this clonotype with many counts. The J gene is TRBJ1-2, the V gene TRBV5-4, with 12 bases identical to TRBD1. CDR1 is SGHNT, CDR2 YYREEE, per germline (reference sequence). The CDR3 length is 15 residues. With V trimmed by 5 bases and J by 8 bases, 10 bases remained unmatched. The CDR3 loop is CASSHRDRGRSGYTF. CDR3 nucleotides: TGTGCCAGCAGTCACCGGGACAGGGGGCGTAGCGGCTACACCTTC.

This clonotype occurred many times. This chain links TRBV29-1 with TRBJ2-1; no clear D gene. Germline lookup yields CDR1 SQVTM and CDR2 ANQGSEA. This CDR3 region has 12 residues. The V gene lost 5 bases and the J gene lost 9 bases, with 14 bases spanning the gap. The CDR3 spells CSVFLDTIEQFF. The CDR3 region has the DNA TGCAGCGTTTTTCTCGACACCATTGAGCAGTTCTTC.

This clonotype was counted many times. The chain recombines TRBV7-2 with TRBJ2-2; D is possibly TRBD2 (5 bases). The CDR3 has 17 amino acids. Trimming stripped 2 bases from V and 0 bases from J, with 13 bases between. Germline CDR1 and CDR2: SGHTA and FQGNSA. The CDR3 coding sequence is TGTGCCAGCAGCTTATTTCGGGATCCTCCGAACACCGGGGAGCTGTTTTTT. This encodes CASSLFRDPPNTGELFF.

In the case of this clonotype: A much bigger clone sits one base away, suggesting this may be a read error. The chain carries TRBV4-1 and TRBJ2-5; possibly TRBD2 for D (5 bases). Germline assignment: CDR1 MGHRA and CDR2 YSYEKL. The CDR3 spans 13 residues. V was pared by 5 bases and J by 5 bases, with 12 bases between. CDR3 sequence: CASSFRTGETQYF. The CDR3, as DNA: TGCGCCAGCAGCTTTCGGACTGGCGAGACCCAGTACTTC.

The V call is TRBV11-2, the J call TRBJ2-1; 8 bases are shared with TRBD2. Germline CDR1 SGHAT, CDR2 FQNNGV. The CDR3 covers 14 residues. Trimming at V came to 5 bases and at J to 6 bases, leaving 6 bases not matched to a gene. CDR3 bases: TGTGCCAGCAGCCCCGGGACTAGTATCAATGAGCAGTTCTTC. This encodes CASSPGTSINEQFF.

Many counts were recorded for this clonotype. The chain is built from TRBV20-1 and TRBJ2-2, with no clear D. CDR3 length: 15 amino acids. The V and J ends lost 0 bases and 6 bases respectively, with 14 bases between them. CDR1 is DFQATT, CDR2 SNEGSKA, per germline (reference sequence). The CDR3 reads CSARESRVSAGELFF. CDR3 nucleotide sequence: TGCAGTGCTAGAGAGAGTAGAGTCAGCGCCGGGGAGCTGTTTTTT.

About this clonotype: A much bigger clone sits one base away, suggesting this may be a read error. The CDR3 coding sequence is TGTGCCAGCAGTTCTACAGGGACCTCTGGAAACACCATACATTTT. It is translated as CASSSTGTSGNTIHF. This sequence joins TRBV5-4 and TRBJ1-3, with D possibly being TRBD1 (6 bases). The CDR3 sequence is 15 residues long. The germline gives CDR1 SGHNT, CDR2 YYREEE (reference sequence).

The sample holds many counts of this clonotype. The chain joins TRBV20-1 to TRBJ1-5; TRBD1 matches 7 bases. The length of the CDR3 is 12 residues. CDR1 and CDR2 from the germline V gene are DFQATT and SNEGSKA (reference sequence). V lost 5 bases to trimming and J lost 9 bases; unmatched junction nucleotides: 7. CDR3 nucleotide sequence: TGCAGTGCTCTGACAGGGCTGGCGCCCCAGCATTTT. Encoded protein: CSALTGLAPQHF.

This clonotype occurred many times. The chain uses TRBV7-6 and TRBJ2-5; 10 bases agree with TRBD2. Germline loops: CDR1 SGHVS, CDR2 FNYEAQ. V lost 5 bases, J lost 5 bases, and 5 bases stayed unmatched. This CDR3 region has 14 residues. The DNA for the CDR3 is TGTGCCAGCAGCGCCGGGACTAGCGCCGAGACCCAGTACTTC. Amino acids: CASSAGTSAETQYF. The full variable domain, with the rest looked up from reference TRBV7-6 and TRBJ2-5, is GAGVSQSPRYKVTKRGQDVALRCDPISGHVSLYWYRQALGQGPEFLTYFNYEAQQDKSGLPNDRFSAERPEGSISTLTIQRTEQRDSAMYRCASSAGTSAETQYFGPGTRLLVL.

This clonotype was picked up many times. The CDR3 DNA follows: TGTGCCAGCAGCTCCTGGAAGGGTGGAGAGACCCAGTACTTC. Encoded protein: CASSSWKGGETQYF. The V and J genes are TRBV5-4 and TRBJ2-5; D remains ambiguous. Germline V gene sequence: CDR1 SGHNT, CDR2 YYREEE (reference sequence). V was shortened by 3 bases and J by 4 bases, with 13 bases between the two germline ends. The CDR3 is 14 amino acids.

This clonotype has a count of ten or more. The chain combines TRBV9 with TRBJ2-7; 9 nucleotides match TRBD1. The CDR3 length is 13 residues. Germline values: CDR1 SGDLS, CDR2 YYNGEE. V dropped 2 bases and J dropped 5; count of bases not matched to a gene: 2. CDR3 loop: CASSVDRGDEQYF. DNA of the CDR3: TGTGCCAGCAGCGTCGACAGGGGGGACGAGCAGTACTTC.

A remark on this clonotype: It may be a read error: a sequence one base away is much more abundant. As the CDR3 is not closed by the conserved phenylalanine or tryptophan, this likely results from a read error. The chain recombines TRBV12-3 or TRBV12-4 with TRBJ2-1; no clear D gene. The CDR3 totals 12 residues. The V end lost 2 bases, the J end lost 4 bases, and 3 bases lay between the germline ends. CDR3 region: CASSLTYNEQFL. CDR3 coding DNA: TGTGCCAGCAGTTTAACGTACAATGAGCAGTTCCTC.

This clonotype was observed at least ten times. The J gene is TRBJ2-6, the V gene TRBV5-1, with D tentatively TRBD1 (6 bases). This CDR3 comprises 16 residues. Trimming took off 4 bases at V and 0 bases at J, with 11 bases between the two ends. Germline assignment: CDR1 SGHRS and CDR2 YFSETQ. The CDR3 loop reads CASSPTGLSGANVLTF. DNA for the CDR3: TGCGCCAGCAGCCCGACAGGTCTCTCTGGGGCCAACGTCCTGACTTTC.

In this sample, this clonotype turned up many times. The CDR3 protein is CASSLLYSQQETQYF. The CDR3 DNA reads as TGTGCCAGCAGTTTATTGTACAGCCAACAAGAGACCCAGTACTTC. The genes are TRBV27 and TRBJ2-5; D call uncertain. The CDR3 length is 15 residues. Trimming removed 1 base at V and 2 bases at J, with 11 bases between. The germline CDR1 and CDR2 sequences are MNHEY and SMNVEV (reference sequence).

The gene calls are TRBV6-1 and TRBJ2-5; TRBD2 matches at 8 bases. The V and J ends lost 4 bases and 7 bases, in that order; junction bases with no gene match: 8. Germline CDR1 MNHNS, CDR2 SASEGT. This CDR3 comprises 14 residues. CDR3 residues: CASSASGSGLTQYF. The CDR3 coding sequence is TGTGCCAGCAGTGCTAGCGGGTCCGGTTTGACCCAGTACTTC.

As to this clonotype: One base away lies a much larger clone, so this may be a sequencing read error. The V call is TRBV20-1, the J call TRBJ2-1, with 9 bases matching TRBD2. Trimming took 3 bases from V and 12 from J; bases not matched to a gene: 15. The germline gives CDR1 DFQATT, CDR2 SNEGSKA (reference sequence). This CDR3 is built from 15 residues. The DNA of the CDR3 is TGCAGTGCTAGCGGCTTAGCGGGAGCTGGAGATGTGCAGTTCTTC. Its protein product is CSASGLAGAGDVQFF.

The table lists this clonotype with many counts. The rearrangement links TRBV5-8 to TRBJ2-7; TRBD2 agrees at 8 bases. J gave up 7 bases and V 4 bases, and 13 bases lay outside the gene matches. Per germline, CDR1 SGHTS and CDR2 YDEGEE. The CDR3 spans 15 residues. CDR3 protein: CASSPGGSGTREQYF. As DNA, the CDR3 is TGTGCCAGCAGCCCGGGGGGTAGCGGGACTCGAGAGCAGTACTTC.

This clonotype was seen repeatedly, ten times or more. V usage is TRBV7-2 and J usage is TRBJ2-3, with D possibly being TRBD1 (6 bases). V gave up 3 bases and J gave up 14 bases, with 18 bases separating them. The germline V gene has CDR1 SGHTA and CDR2 FQGNSA. The CDR3 totals 13 residues. The CDR3 DNA sequence: TGTGCCAGCAGCTTGGGGTTGGGGGCACTCCTGTATTTT. It encodes CASSLGLGALLYF.

This clonotype was seen repeatedly, ten times or more. V gene TRBV28 combines with J gene TRBJ1-6; D remains ambiguous. Germline V gene data show CDR1 as MDHEN and CDR2 as SYDVKM. Trimming took 2 bases from V and 0 from J, leaving 2 bases between them. The CDR3 loop spans 14 amino acids. The CDR3 protein is CASSLTSYNSPLHF. The CDR3 coding sequence is TGTGCCAGCAGTTTAACCTCCTATAATTCACCCCTCCACTTT.

The chain uses TRBV19 and TRBJ1-3; D remains ambiguous. The CDR3 loop spans 15 amino acids. Germline values: CDR1 LNHDA, CDR2 SQIVND (reference sequence). CDR3 sequence (DNA): TGTGTCGGTAGTTCTAGAAGGGCCTCTGGAAACACCATATATTTT. Its translation: CVGSSRRASGNTIYF.

The rearrangement joins TRBV28 to TRBJ2-1; no clear D gene. This CDR3 has 11 residues. CDR1 is MDHEN and CDR2 is SYDVKM in the germline V gene. The V end was cut by 5 bases, the J end by 8 bases, with 7 bases between. The CDR3 protein is CASSTLYEQFF. In nucleotides, the CDR3 is TGTGCCAGCAGTACGCTCTATGAGCAGTTCTTC.

In regard to this clonotype: One base away lies a much larger clone, so this may be a sequencing read error. The chain couples TRBV6-5 to TRBJ2-2; D remains ambiguous. V dropped 11 bases and J dropped 0 bases, with 16 bases sitting between them. The CDR3 has 15 amino acids. Looked up from germline, CDR1 is MNHEY and CDR2 is SVGAGI. This CDR3 is CACPDSIANTGELFF. The CDR3 coding sequence is TGTGCCTGCCCGGATTCGATAGCGAACACCGGGGAGCTGTTTTTT.

Comment on this clonotype: A read error may be the cause here, since a much bigger clone is one base away. The V and J genes are TRBV20-1 and TRBJ2-3; 9 bases match TRBD1. Germline V gives CDR1 DFQATT, CDR2 SNEGSKA (reference sequence). This CDR3 is built from 13 residues. The CDR3 is CGNQQGALDTQYF. In nucleotides, the CDR3 is TGCGGTAACCAACAGGGGGCGCTGGATACGCAGTATTTT.

In regard to this clonotype: This may stem from a read error, because a much larger clone lies one nucleotide away. The chain carries TRBV9 and TRBJ2-3; TRBD2 might be the D (6 bases). The germline V gene has CDR1 SGDLS and CDR2 YYNGEE. V was cut by 4 bases and J by 2 bases, with 17 bases left in between. This CDR3 region has 16 residues. In DNA, the CDR3 is TGTGCCAGCAGCCCGGGCGGGGTTCGGGCCACAGATACGCAGTATTTT. This encodes CASSPGGVRATDTQYF.

This clonotype was counted many times. The V call is TRBV5-1, the J call TRBJ1-5, with 12 bases that match TRBD1. The CDR3 consists of 17 residues. Germline V gene lookup returns CDR1 SGHRS and CDR2 YFSETQ. With V trimmed by 4 bases and J by 1 base, 6 bases remained unmatched. The CDR3 coding sequence is TGCGCCAGCAGCCCAGGGACAGGGGGCAGGAGCAATCAGCCCCAGCATTTT. This translates into CASSPGTGGRSNQPQHF.

This clonotype was seen repeatedly, ten times or more. The chain couples TRBV20-1 to TRBJ2-1; TRBD2 agrees at 14 bases. The V gene's germline CDR1 is DFQATT and CDR2 SNEGSKA (reference sequence). This CDR3 comprises 17 residues. J gave up 10 bases and V 5 bases, and 16 bases lay outside the gene matches. DNA for the CDR3: TGCAGTGCTCCCAACCCCCAGACTAGCGGGAGGGCCGGGGAGCAGTTCTTC. Residues: CSAPNPQTSGRAGEQFF.

V is TRBV30 and J is TRBJ2-2; D call uncertain. Trimming cost V 5 bases and J 6 bases, with 7 bases left between them. Looked up from germline, CDR1 is GTSNPN and CDR2 is SVGIG (reference sequence). The CDR3 covers 11 residues. CDR3 loop: CAWGDAGELFF. CDR3 coding DNA: TGTGCCTGGGGCGACGCCGGGGAGCTGTTTTTT.